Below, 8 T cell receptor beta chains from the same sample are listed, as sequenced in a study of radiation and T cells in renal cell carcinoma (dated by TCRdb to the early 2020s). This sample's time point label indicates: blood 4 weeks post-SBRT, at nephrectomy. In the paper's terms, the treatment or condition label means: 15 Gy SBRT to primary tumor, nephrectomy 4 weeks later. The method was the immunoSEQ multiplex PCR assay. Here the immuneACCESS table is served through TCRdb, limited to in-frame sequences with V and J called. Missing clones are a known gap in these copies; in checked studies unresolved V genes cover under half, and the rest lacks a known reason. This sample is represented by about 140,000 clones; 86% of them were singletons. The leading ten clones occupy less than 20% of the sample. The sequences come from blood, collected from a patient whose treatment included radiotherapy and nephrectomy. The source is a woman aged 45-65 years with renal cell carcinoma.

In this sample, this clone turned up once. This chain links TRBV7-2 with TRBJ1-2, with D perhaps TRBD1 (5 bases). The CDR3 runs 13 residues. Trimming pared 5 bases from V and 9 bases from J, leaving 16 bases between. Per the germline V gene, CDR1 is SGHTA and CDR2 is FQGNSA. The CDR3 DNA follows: TGTGCCAGCAGCCAAGCCCGGGGCACGAGCTACACCTTC. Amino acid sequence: CASSQARGTSYTF.

CDR3 nucleotide sequence: TGTGCCGTGACCTCCGTGGAGGGACGCTCTGGAAACACCATATATTTT. It specifies CAVTSVEGRSGNTIYF. The chain joins TRBV19 to TRBJ1-3; a weak D match, TRBD1 (5 bases). Germline-derived CDR1 and CDR2 are LNHDA and SQIVND (reference sequence). V lost 11 bases to trimming and J lost 0 bases, with 20 bases between them. The CDR3 is 16 amino acids.

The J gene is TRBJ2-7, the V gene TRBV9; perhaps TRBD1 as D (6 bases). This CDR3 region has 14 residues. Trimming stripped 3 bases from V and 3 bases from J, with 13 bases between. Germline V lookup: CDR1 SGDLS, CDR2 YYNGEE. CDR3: CASSADSFGYEQYF. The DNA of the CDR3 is TGTGCCAGCAGCGCGGACAGTTTTGGCTACGAGCAGTACTTC.

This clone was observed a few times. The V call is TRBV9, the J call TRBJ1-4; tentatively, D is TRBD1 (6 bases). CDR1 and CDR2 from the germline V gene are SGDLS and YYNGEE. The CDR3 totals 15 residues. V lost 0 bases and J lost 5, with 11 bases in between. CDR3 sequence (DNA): TGTGCCAGCAGCGTAGGGACAGTCGAAAATGAAAAACTGTTTTTT. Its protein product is CASSVGTVENEKLFF.

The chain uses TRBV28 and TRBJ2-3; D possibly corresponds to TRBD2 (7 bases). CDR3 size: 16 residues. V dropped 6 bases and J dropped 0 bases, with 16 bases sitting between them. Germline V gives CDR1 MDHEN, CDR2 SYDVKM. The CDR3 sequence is CASSLPAGASTDTQYF. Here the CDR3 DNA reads TGTGCCAGCAGCCTACCTGCGGGGGCGAGCACAGATACGCAGTATTTT. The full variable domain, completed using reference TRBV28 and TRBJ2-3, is DVKVTQSSRYLVKRTGEKVFLECVQDMDHENMFWYRQDPGLGLRLIYFSYDVKMKEKGDIPEGYSVSREKKERFSLILESASTNQTSMYLCASSLPAGASTDTQYFGPGTRLTVL.

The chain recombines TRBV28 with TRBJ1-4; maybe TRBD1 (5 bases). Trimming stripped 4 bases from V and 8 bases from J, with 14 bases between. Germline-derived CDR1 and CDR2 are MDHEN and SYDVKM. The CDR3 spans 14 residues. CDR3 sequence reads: CASSSGVMGEKLFF. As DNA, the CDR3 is TGTGCCAGCAGTTCGGGGGTCATGGGAGAAAAACTGTTTTTT.

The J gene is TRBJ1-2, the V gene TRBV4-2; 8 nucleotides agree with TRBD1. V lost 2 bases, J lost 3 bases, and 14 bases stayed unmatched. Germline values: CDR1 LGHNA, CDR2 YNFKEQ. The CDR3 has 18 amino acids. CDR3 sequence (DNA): TGTGCCAGCAGCCAACCCGTCGGGACAGGAACATCTTACTATGGCTACACCTTC. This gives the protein CASSQPVGTGTSYYGYTF.

The CDR3 here is CAWSRGGGYEQYF. The CDR3 DNA reads TGTGCCTGGTCTAGGGGGGGCGGCTACGAGCAGTACTTC. The chain uses TRBV30 and TRBJ2-7; possibly TRBD2 for D (7 bases). The CDR3 has 13 amino acids. V gave up 5 bases and J gave up 3 bases, with 14 bases separating them. Germline CDR1 GTSNPN, CDR2 SVGIG (reference sequence).